This TCR beta chain was documented in a study of cytomegalovirus exposure and HLA in healthy donors. The CDR3 extends over 15 amino acids. The germline V gene encodes CDR1 SQVTM and CDR2 ANQGSEA. The V segment lost 7 bases and the J segment 5 bases; nucleotides outside the gene matches: 8. PCR used 60 Vbeta primers and 13 Jbeta primers. Original processing notes: Approximately 12 million of the 60 million to 80 million unique TCR beta chains counted in a later analysis were shared. The method was immunoSEQ multiplex PCR; TCRdb's version includes in-frame clones alone and lacks a portion of them. V and J calls and clone size follow that table, whereas D and trimming were derived from the DNA. The data contain about 220,000 clones, approximately 83% of them singletons. Concerning this clone: The target antigen is unknown.

Study-wide results and limits: HLA restriction was apparent for most CMV-associated TCR beta chains in a later analysis.

The source material was PBMCs. The chain carries TRBV29-1 and TRBJ2-3; 14 nucleotides line up with TRBD2. The sequence derives from a boy between 2 and 10 years old in good health and CMV-seronegative. CDR3: CSAPGTSGSEDTQYF. In nucleotides, the CDR3 is TGCAGCGCCCCCGGGACTAGCGGGAGTGAAGATACGCAGTATTTT.